One and the same sample provided the 32 T cell receptor beta chains below, sequenced in a study of cytomegalovirus exposure and HLA in healthy donors (TCRdb year 2017). The method behind the library was the immunoSEQ multiplex PCR assay. For the multiplex PCR, a mixture combining 60 forward primers for TCR Vbeta segments and 13 reverse primers for TCR Jbeta segments was used. In its TCRdb copy, this immuneACCESS table keeps in-frame sequences only and misses some clones. Where compared with another copy, unresolved V genes explain less than half of these, and the others have no known cause. Across this sample there are fewer than 130,000 clones, with roughly 85% seen only once. Of the sample, 2.5% to 3.5% is held by the ten largest clones. Material for sequencing was PBMCs. These receptors came from a middle-aged woman in good health and CMV-seronegative.

This chain joins TRBV28 and TRBJ2-7; 9 bases match TRBD1. Germline CDR1 is MDHEN and CDR2 is SYDVKM. The CDR3 spans 15 residues. The V and J ends lost 6 bases and 2 bases, in that order; junction bases with no gene match: 8. CDR3 nucleotide sequence: TGTGCCAGCAGATCACACCGGGACAGGGCCTACGAGCAGTACTTC. Its translation: CASRSHRDRAYEQYF. The variable domain in full, completed from reference TRBV28 and TRBJ2-7, reads DVKVTQSSRYLVKRTGEKVFLECVQDMDHENMFWYRQDPGLGLRLIYFSYDVKMKEKGDIPEGYSVSREKKERFSLILESASTNQTSMYLCASRSHRDRAYEQYFGPGTRLTVT.

The chain links TRBV6-1 to TRBJ1-5; TRBD1 might be the D (5 bases). CDR1 is MNHNS and CDR2 is SASEGT in the germline V gene. Trimming took 1 base from V and 8 from J, leaving 12 bases between them. The CDR3 has 14 residues. CDR3 region: CASSEGWGGKPQHF. The CDR3 DNA follows: TGTGCCAGCAGTGAAGGTTGGGGGGGTAAGCCCCAGCATTTT.

This clone was recorded a few times. This rearrangement joins TRBV4-3 to TRBJ1-2, with TRBD1 matching 8 bases. Germline V CDR1 and CDR2: LGHNA, YSLEER. The junction had 4 bases not matched to a gene; V was cut back by 1 base and J by 3 bases. The CDR3 is 15 amino acids. CDR3 protein: CASSQAAGGHYGYTF. CDR3 coding DNA: TGCGCCAGCAGCCAAGCCGCAGGGGGCCACTATGGCTACACCTTC.

V is TRBV19 and J is TRBJ1-1, with a weak D call TRBD1 (6 bases). The CDR3 is made up of 17 amino acids. V lost 4 bases to trimming and J lost 0 bases, with 18 bases between them. Germline V gives CDR1 LNHDA, CDR2 SQIVND (reference sequence). The CDR3 here is CASSNLIGQRMNTEAFF. In DNA, the CDR3 is TGTGCCAGTAGTAATCTCATCGGACAGCGAATGAACACTGAAGCTTTCTTT.

The rearrangement uses TRBV7-2 and TRBJ1-3; D possibly corresponds to TRBD1 (5 bases). V was pared by 4 bases and J by 0 bases, with 10 bases between. The CDR3 is 15 residues long. Looked up from germline, CDR1 is SGHTA and CDR2 is FQGNSA. The DNA of the CDR3 is TGTGCCAGCAGCTCCTCCACAGGCTCTGGAAACACCATATATTTT. Protein sequence: CASSSSTGSGNTIYF.

The J gene is TRBJ2-5, the V gene TRBV5-8; TRBD2 agrees at 12 bases. Germline V gene data show CDR1 as SGHTS and CDR2 as YDEGEE. J gave up 5 bases and V 5 bases, and 7 bases lay outside the gene matches. This CDR3 region has 15 residues. The CDR3 DNA sequence: TGTGCCAGCAGACGAGGACTAGCGGGACATGAGACCCAGTACTTC. Protein: CASRRGLAGHETQYF.

This clone was picked up a small number of times. V gene TRBV7-9 combines with J gene TRBJ2-5; possible D gene TRBD2, 5 bases. Germline lookup yields CDR1 SEHNR and CDR2 FQNEAQ (reference sequence). This CDR3 comprises 11 residues. The CDR3 is CSLGVQETQYF. CDR3 in DNA: TGTTCCCTCGGGGTCCAAGAGACCCAGTACTTC. The full variable domain, completed using reference TRBV7-9 and TRBJ2-5, is DTGVSQNPRHKITKRGQNVTFRCDPISEHNRLYWYRQTLGQGPEFLTYFQNEAQLEKSRLLSDRFSAERPKGSFSTLEIQRTEQGDSAMYLCSLGVQETQYFGPGTRLLVL.

The chain carries TRBV25-1 and TRBJ2-7; 7 nucleotides line up with TRBD2. J was trimmed by 4 bases and V by 5 bases; bases with no gene match: 8. The CDR3 totals 14 residues. Germline V gene lookup returns CDR1 MGHDK and CDR2 SYGVNS. In DNA form, the CDR3 reads TGTGCCAGCAGTCTAGGTGCGGGAGTATACGAGCAGTACTTC. Amino acid sequence: CASSLGAGVYEQYF.

The rearrangement links TRBV30 to TRBJ2-2; 7 nucleotides line up with TRBD2. The germline gives CDR1 GTSNPN, CDR2 SVGIG (reference sequence). Unmatched junction bases numbered 3, after V lost 5 bases and J lost 6 bases. CDR3 length: 12 residues. CDR3 residues: CAWDGGSGELFF. The CDR3, as DNA: TGTGCCTGGGACGGGGGGTCCGGGGAGCTGTTTTTT.

The chain joins TRBV6-5 to TRBJ2-3; a possible D gene is TRBD1 (5 bases). V was cut by 2 bases and J by 0 bases, with 9 bases left in between. From germline, CDR1 is MNHEY and CDR2 SVGAGI. There are 15 residues in the CDR3. The CDR3 is CASSYAGISTDTQYF. The DNA for the CDR3 is TGTGCCAGCAGTTACGCAGGGATTAGCACAGATACGCAGTATTTT.

The gene calls are TRBV28 and TRBJ1-6; 7 bases line up with TRBD1. V lost 6 bases, J lost 11 bases, and 7 bases stayed unmatched. The length of the CDR3 is 13 residues. Germline CDR1 reads MDHEN; CDR2 reads SYDVKM. The CDR3, as DNA: TGTGCCAGCAGGAACGACAGGGAGACACCCCTCCACTTT. This encodes CASRNDRETPLHF.

There are a few counts of this clone. J is TRBJ2-1 and V is TRBV30, with TRBD1 matching over 11 bases. The CDR3 length is 13 residues. Germline lookup yields CDR1 GTSNPN and CDR2 SVGIG (reference sequence). V trimming: 5 bases; J trimming: 8 bases; junction bases outside the gene matches: 5. In DNA, the CDR3 is TGTGCCTGGGCCGGGACAGGGGGATATGAGCAGTTCTTC. Protein sequence: CAWAGTGGYEQFF.

The chain carries TRBV7-9 and TRBJ2-7; maybe TRBD1 (6 bases). The CDR3 covers 14 residues. Germline loops: CDR1 SEHNR, CDR2 FQNEAQ (reference sequence). Trimming left V 2 bases short and J 2 bases short, with 10 bases between. CDR3 amino acids: CASSLPGAPYEQYF. CDR3 bases: TGTGCCAGCAGCTTACCAGGGGCTCCCTACGAGCAGTACTTC.

The table lists this clone with a count of one. The V and J genes are TRBV6-5 and TRBJ2-5, with D maybe TRBD2 (6 bases). Trimming cost V 5 bases and J 7 bases, with 17 bases left between them. The CDR3 contains 14 residues. Per the germline V gene, CDR1 is MNHEY and CDR2 is SVGAGI. The CDR3 DNA reads TGTGCCAGCAGTCCGTTGGAGGGGCCGGGGACCCAGTACTTC. It specifies CASSPLEGPGTQYF.

The chain is built from TRBV7-9 and TRBJ2-1; D possibly corresponds to TRBD1 (6 bases). Germline assignment: CDR1 SEHNR and CDR2 FQNEAQ (reference sequence). Between the trimmed V and J ends, which lost 4 bases and 8 bases, there was a span of 15 bases. The CDR3 runs 14 residues. This CDR3 is CASSSRTEGDEQFF. Here the CDR3 DNA reads TGTGCCAGCAGCTCTAGGACAGAAGGGGATGAGCAGTTCTTC.

This clone was recorded once. The chain has TRBV18 and TRBJ1-1, with 7 nucleotides matching TRBD1. The CDR3 has 15 residues. CDR1 is KGHSH, CDR2 LQKENI, per germline. The V and J ends lost 3 bases and 6 bases, in that order; junction bases with no gene match: 10. CDR3 protein: CASSPGGRQGPEAFF. For the CDR3, the DNA is TGTGCCAGCTCACCGGGGGGCCGACAGGGCCCTGAAGCTTTCTTT.

This chain joins TRBV29-1 and TRBJ2-1, with D hard to call. This CDR3 is built from 14 residues. V was cut by 5 bases and J by 0 bases, with 11 bases left in between. The V gene's germline CDR1 is SQVTM and CDR2 ANQGSEA. CDR3 protein: CSVWISSSYNEQFF. DNA of the CDR3: TGCAGCGTTTGGATTTCTAGCTCCTACAATGAGCAGTTCTTC.

This clone is a singleton in its sample. The chain couples TRBV7-2 to TRBJ2-5; 13 bases agree with TRBD2. The CDR3 runs 14 residues. Germline CDR1 SGHTA, CDR2 FQGNSA. Germline trimming cut 6 bases from V and 11 bases from J; bases unmatched to any gene: 9. CDR3: CASRAGGLAGDQYF. In DNA form, the CDR3 reads TGTGCCAGCAGAGCAGGCGGACTAGCGGGAGATCAGTACTTC.

The DNA of the CDR3 is TGTGCCAGCAGTCAACGACATCTCAATCAGCCCCAGCATTTT. It translates to CASSQRHLNQPQHF. V is TRBV28 and J is TRBJ1-5; no clear D. The CDR3 runs 14 residues. V was pared by 5 bases and J by 3 bases, with 11 bases between. Germline V gene lookup returns CDR1 MDHEN and CDR2 SYDVKM.

The chain employs TRBV6-7 and TRBJ1-4; the match to TRBD1 covers 7 bases. TRBV6-7 counts as an open reading frame of uncertain function. Germline trimming cut 2 bases from V and 9 bases from J; bases unmatched to any gene: 6. The CDR3 consists of 14 residues. CDR3 DNA: TGTGCCAGCAGTTACCGGGACAGCTTCCAAAAACTGTTTTTT. It codes for CASSYRDSFQKLFF.

In the case of this clone: This sample includes further DNA sequences coding for the same CDR3. The CDR3 spells CASSKQGIRTDTQYF. The CDR3 DNA follows: TGTGCCAGCAGTAAACAGGGAATACGCACAGATACGCAGTATTTT. The chain recombines TRBV27 with TRBJ2-3; maybe TRBD1 (6 bases). CDR3 size: 15 residues. CDR1 and CDR2 (germline): MNHEY, SMNVEV (reference sequence). V gave up 5 bases and J gave up 1 base, with 13 bases separating them.

This clone was detected only a few times. V is TRBV4-2 and J is TRBJ2-3; unclear D gene. This CDR3 contains 13 residues. Trimming removed 1 base from V and 2 bases from J, with 4 bases in between. Germline CDR1 and CDR2: LGHNA and YNFKEQ. CDR3 loop: CASSQVHTDTQYF. CDR3 nucleotide sequence: TGTGCCAGCAGCCAAGTCCACACAGATACGCAGTATTTT.

This rearrangement joins TRBV2 to TRBJ2-7; D gene uncertain. From germline, CDR1 is SNHLY and CDR2 FYNNEI. Deletions cut 2 bases from V and 2 bases from J, with 13 bases between. The CDR3 is 15 residues long. In DNA form, the CDR3 reads TGTGCCAGCAGTGAACTAACCGCGGCCCCCTACGAGCAGTACTTC. Its protein is CASSELTAAPYEQYF. The full variable domain, rest sourced from reference TRBV2 and TRBJ2-7, is EPEVTQTPSHQVTQMGQEVILRCVPISNHLYFYWYRQILGQKVEFLVSFYNNEISEKSEIFDDQFSVERPDGSNFTLKIRSTKLEDSAMYFCASSELTAAPYEQYFGPGTRLTVT.

The chain carries TRBV7-2 and TRBJ2-7; 8 nucleotides agree with TRBD1. CDR3 length: 15 amino acids. The V gene's germline CDR1 is SGHTA and CDR2 FQGNSA. Unmatched junction bases numbered 6, after V lost 5 bases and J lost 0 bases. CDR3 sequence (DNA): TGTGCCAGCAGCACTTCCGGGACAGGCTCCTACGAGCAGTACTTC. Its protein is CASSTSGTGSYEQYF. The whole variable domain, filled in from reference TRBV7-2 and TRBJ2-7, reads GAGVSQSPSNKVTEKGKDVELRCDPISGHTALYWYRQSLGQGLEFLIYFQGNSAPDKSGLPSDRFSAERTGGSVSTLTIQRTQQEDSAVYLCASSTSGTGSYEQYFGPGTRLTVT.

CDR3 region: CASSGNGRNNSPLHF. The CDR3 DNA reads as TGTGCCAGCAGCGGGAATGGGAGGAATAATTCACCCCTCCACTTT. The V call is TRBV9, the J call TRBJ1-6; D unresolved. Germline-derived CDR1 and CDR2 are SGDLS and YYNGEE. Trimming shortened V by 3 bases and J by 5 bases, and 12 bases separated the two germline ends. The CDR3 is 15 amino acids.

This rearrangement joins TRBV4-3 to TRBJ1-4, with a weak D call TRBD1 (6 bases). V gave up 6 bases and J gave up 6 bases, with 17 bases separating them. Germline CDR1 reads LGHNA; CDR2 reads YSLEER. The CDR3 consists of 15 residues. CDR3 sequence: CASRDRGGGHEKLFF. In DNA form, the CDR3 reads TGCGCCAGCAGAGACCGTGGCGGGGGCCATGAAAAACTGTTTTTT.

The chain joins TRBV7-9 to TRBJ2-3, with 8 bases identical to TRBD2. The CDR3 length is 14 residues. In germline, CDR1 is SEHNR, CDR2 FQNEAQ (reference sequence). V lost 6 bases and J lost 5; bases outside the gene matches: 7. The CDR3 loop is CASSSGTSGDTQYF. The CDR3 region has the DNA TGTGCCAGCAGTTCTGGGACTAGTGGAGATACGCAGTATTTT.

The chain links TRBV6-1 to TRBJ2-3; 10 bases agree with TRBD1. CDR3 length: 17 residues. V dropped 2 bases and J dropped 5; count of bases not matched to a gene: 10. Germline loops: CDR1 MNHNS, CDR2 SASEGT. The CDR3 sequence: CASSERGLGQGRDTQYF. The CDR3, as DNA: TGTGCCAGCAGTGAAAGGGGCCTGGGACAGGGGAGAGATACGCAGTATTTT.

The CDR3 is CASRDISGGTGNYNEQFF. Written as DNA, the CDR3 is TGTGCCAGCAGGGATATTAGCGGGGGAACCGGGAATTACAATGAGCAGTTCTTC. The rearrangement uses TRBV9 and TRBJ2-1, with 9 positions matching TRBD2. The germline V gene has CDR1 SGDLS and CDR2 YYNGEE. The CDR3 extends over 18 amino acids. V lost 5 bases, J lost 4 bases, and 16 bases stayed unmatched.

The chain is built from TRBV7-8 and TRBJ2-4, with TRBD2 as a possible D gene (5 bases). V shed 1 base and J shed 8 bases, with 9 bases lying between them. Germline CDR1 reads SGHVS; CDR2 reads FQNEAQ. The CDR3 spans 13 residues. CDR3 DNA sequence: TGTGCCAGCAGCTTAGGCGGGCAGTACATTCAGTACTTC. Encoded protein: CASSLGGQYIQYF.

The chain is built from TRBV7-2 and TRBJ2-7, with D unresolved. The CDR3 is 14 residues long. The V gene's germline CDR1 is SGHTA and CDR2 FQGNSA. V lost 0 bases, J lost 5 bases, and 11 bases lay in between. DNA of the CDR3: TGTGCCAGCAGCTTAGCGAGGTCGGCCCACGAGCAGTACTTC. Its protein is CASSLARSAHEQYF.

This rearrangement joins TRBV19 to TRBJ2-7, with D maybe TRBD1 (6 bases). Germline V lookup: CDR1 LNHDA, CDR2 SQIVND (reference sequence). The CDR3 totals 15 residues. V was clipped by 4 bases and J by 3 bases, with 16 bases between them. The CDR3 loop reads CASSRRIGQHYEQYF. DNA of the CDR3: TGTGCCAGTAGTAGAAGGATCGGACAGCACTACGAGCAGTACTTC.